The 8 T cell receptor beta chains in this list originate from one sample, sequenced in a study of T cells in Graves' hyperthyroidism and ophthalmopathy. Authors of the study amplified TCR beta CDR3 regions from RNA transcripts. The TCR CDR3 was amplified in a first-round RT-PCR using the HTBI primer set. TCRdb re-called the multiplex PCR reads with MiXCR, one entry per CDR3 protein. Of 300,000 to 400,000 distinct CDR3 sequences listed, 21% were seen once; the top ten hold 50%. The specimen sequenced was blood. All receptors come from a woman between 50 and 59 years old with Graves' hyperthyroidism.

The chain has TRBV7-9 and TRBJ1-2; D possibly corresponds to TRBD1 (5 bases). V gave up 5 bases and J gave up 0 bases, with 10 bases separating them. This CDR3 has 14 residues. The germline CDR1 and CDR2 sequences are SEHNR and FQNEAQ (reference sequence). The CDR3 DNA is TGTGCCAGCAGCCTACAGACAGCTAACTATGGCTACACCTTC. Its translation: CASSLQTANYGYTF.

This clonotype appeared many times. The chain joins TRBV28 to TRBJ1-1, with D tentatively TRBD1 (6 bases). Per germline, CDR1 MDHEN and CDR2 SYDVKM. Deletions cut 6 bases from V and 1 base from J, with 12 bases between. The length of the CDR3 is 14 residues. The CDR3, as DNA: TGTGCCAGCAGCCCAAGGACAGAGAACACTGAAGCTTTCTTT. Protein sequence: CASSPRTENTEAFF.

This clonotype appeared many times. The chain has TRBV2 and TRBJ1-2; D might be TRBD1 (5 bases). V gave up 6 bases and J gave up 6 bases, with 8 bases separating them. Germline CDR1 reads SNHLY; CDR2 reads FYNNEI. The CDR3 has 11 amino acids. The CDR3 reads CASRMGDGYTF. The CDR3 coding sequence is TGTGCCAGCAGGATGGGGGATGGCTACACCTTC.

This clonotype was seen a handful of times. CDR3 bases: TGCGCCAGCAGCTTGGTACAGGGGTTTTGGTACGAGCAGTACTTC. Protein: CASSLVQGFWYEQYF. The chain is built from TRBV5-1 and TRBJ2-7; the match to TRBD1 covers 7 bases. After removal of 0 bases from V and 4 bases from J, the junction contained 7 bases not matched to a gene. The CDR3 runs to 15 residues. Germline values: CDR1 SGHRS, CDR2 YFSETQ.

The chain has TRBV2 and TRBJ2-7; 8 bases are a match to TRBD2. V lost 6 bases and J lost 1; bases outside the gene matches: 8. From germline, CDR1 is SNHLY and CDR2 FYNNEI. The CDR3 has 15 residues. CDR3 sequence: CASSSPTGGSYEQYF. As DNA, the CDR3 is TGTGCCAGCAGCTCCCCTACGGGAGGGTCCTACGAGCAGTACTTC.

This clonotype was seen at least ten times. The chain recombines TRBV3-1 with TRBJ1-1; D is unresolved. Germline CDR1 and CDR2: LGHDT and YNNKEL (reference sequence). This CDR3 is built from 13 residues. Between the trimmed V and J ends, which lost 3 bases and 5 bases, there was a span of 10 bases. CDR3 DNA: TGTGCCAGCAGCCAGGGATTTGGAACTGAAGCTTTCTTT. It yields the protein CASSQGFGTEAFF.

This clonotype was observed a handful of times. The chain is built from TRBV7-3 and TRBJ2-6; the match to TRBD1 covers 11 bases. Trimming at V came to 5 bases and at J to 1 base, leaving 7 bases not matched to a gene. The CDR3 has 18 amino acids. Germline V gene data show CDR1 as SGHTA and CDR2 as FQGTGA. The CDR3 region is CASSAPGQGVSGANVLTF. For the CDR3, the DNA is TGTGCCAGCAGCGCACCGGGACAGGGGGTGTCTGGGGCCAACGTCCTGACTTTC.

At least ten counts were recorded for this clonotype. The genes are TRBV5-1 and TRBJ1-5; D is unclear. V lost 0 bases to trimming and J lost 6 bases, with 10 bases between them. The germline CDR1 and CDR2 sequences are SGHRS and YFSETQ. The CDR3 totals 14 residues. The CDR3 DNA sequence: TGCGCCAGCAGCTTGGGGCAAGGTACTCAGCCCCAGCATTTT. This codes for CASSLGQGTQPQHF.